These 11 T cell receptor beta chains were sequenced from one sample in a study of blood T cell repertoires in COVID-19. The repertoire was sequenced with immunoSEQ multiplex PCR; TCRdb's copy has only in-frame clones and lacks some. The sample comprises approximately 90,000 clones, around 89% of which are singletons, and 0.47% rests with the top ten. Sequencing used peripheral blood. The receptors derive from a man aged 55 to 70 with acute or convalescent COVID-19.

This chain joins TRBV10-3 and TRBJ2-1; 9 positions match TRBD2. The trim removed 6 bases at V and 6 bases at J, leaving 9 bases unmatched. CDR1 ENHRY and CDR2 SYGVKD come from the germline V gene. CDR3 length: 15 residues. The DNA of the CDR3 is TGTGCCATCAGCCAAGTGCGGGAGGGGAGCAATGAGCAGTTCTTC. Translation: CAISQVREGSNEQFF.

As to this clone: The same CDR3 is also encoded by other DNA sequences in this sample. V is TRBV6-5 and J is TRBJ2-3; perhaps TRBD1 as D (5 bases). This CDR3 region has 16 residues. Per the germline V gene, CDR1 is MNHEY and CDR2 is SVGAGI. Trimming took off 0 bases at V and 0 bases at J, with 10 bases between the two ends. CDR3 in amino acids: CASSYSYGQSTDTQYF. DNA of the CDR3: TGTGCCAGCAGTTACTCGTATGGACAAAGCACAGATACGCAGTATTTT.

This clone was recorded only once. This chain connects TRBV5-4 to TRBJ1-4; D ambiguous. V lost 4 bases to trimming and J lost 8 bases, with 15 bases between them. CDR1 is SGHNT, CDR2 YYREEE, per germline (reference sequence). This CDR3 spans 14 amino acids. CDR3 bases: TGTGCCAGCAGCCAAGCACCTGAGAGGGAAAAACTGTTTTTT. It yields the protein CASSQAPEREKLFF.

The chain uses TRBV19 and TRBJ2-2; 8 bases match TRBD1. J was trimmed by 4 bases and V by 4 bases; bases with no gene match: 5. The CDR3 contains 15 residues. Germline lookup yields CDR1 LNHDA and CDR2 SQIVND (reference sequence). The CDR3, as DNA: TGTGCCAGTAGTACCCCAGGGGGCATCACCGGGGAGCTGTTTTTT. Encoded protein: CASSTPGGITGELFF. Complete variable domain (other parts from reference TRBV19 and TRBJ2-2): DGGITQSPKYLFRKEGQNVTLSCEQNLNHDAMYWYRQDPGQGLRLIYYSQIVNDFQKGDIAEGYSVSREKKESFPLTVTSAQKNPTAFYLCASSTPGGITGELFFGEGSRLTVL.

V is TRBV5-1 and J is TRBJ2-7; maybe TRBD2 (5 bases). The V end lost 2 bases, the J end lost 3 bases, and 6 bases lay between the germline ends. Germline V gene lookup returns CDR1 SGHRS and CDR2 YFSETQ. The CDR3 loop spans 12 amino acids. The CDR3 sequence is CASSFEGYEQYF. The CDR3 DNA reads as TGCGCCAGCAGCTTTGAGGGCTACGAGCAGTACTTC.

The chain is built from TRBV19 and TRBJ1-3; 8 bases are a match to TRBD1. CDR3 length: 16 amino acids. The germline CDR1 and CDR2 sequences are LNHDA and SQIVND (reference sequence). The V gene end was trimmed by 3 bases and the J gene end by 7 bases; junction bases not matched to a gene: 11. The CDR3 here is CASSIGQGGYFNTIYF. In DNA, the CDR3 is TGTGCCAGTAGTATCGGACAGGGTGGATACTTCAACACCATATATTTT.

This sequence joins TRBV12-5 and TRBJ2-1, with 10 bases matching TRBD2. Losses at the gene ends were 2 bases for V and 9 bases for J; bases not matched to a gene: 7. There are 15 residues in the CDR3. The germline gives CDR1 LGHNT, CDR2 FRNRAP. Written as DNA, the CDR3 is TGTGCTAGTGGTTTGTACCTAGCGGGAGCGGGTGAGCAGTTCTTC. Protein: CASGLYLAGAGEQFF.

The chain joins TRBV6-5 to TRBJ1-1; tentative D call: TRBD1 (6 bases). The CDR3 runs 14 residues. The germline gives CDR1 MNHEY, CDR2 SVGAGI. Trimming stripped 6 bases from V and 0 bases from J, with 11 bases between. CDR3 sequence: CASSFTGLNTEAFF. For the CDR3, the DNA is TGTGCCAGCAGCTTTACAGGGTTGAACACTGAAGCTTTCTTT.

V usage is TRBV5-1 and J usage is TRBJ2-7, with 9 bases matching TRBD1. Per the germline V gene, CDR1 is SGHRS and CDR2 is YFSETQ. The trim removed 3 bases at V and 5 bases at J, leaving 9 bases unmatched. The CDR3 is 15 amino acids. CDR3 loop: CASSSGANRGHEQYF. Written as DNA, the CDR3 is TGCGCCAGCAGCTCCGGCGCCAACAGGGGGCACGAGCAGTACTTC.

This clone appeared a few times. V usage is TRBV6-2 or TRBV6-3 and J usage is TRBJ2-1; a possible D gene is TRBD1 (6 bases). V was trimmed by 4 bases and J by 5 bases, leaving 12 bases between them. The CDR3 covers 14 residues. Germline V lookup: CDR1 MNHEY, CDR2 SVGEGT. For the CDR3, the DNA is TGTGCCAGCAGTTGGACAGCCCTTAACAATGAGCAGTTCTTC. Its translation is CASSWTALNNEQFF.

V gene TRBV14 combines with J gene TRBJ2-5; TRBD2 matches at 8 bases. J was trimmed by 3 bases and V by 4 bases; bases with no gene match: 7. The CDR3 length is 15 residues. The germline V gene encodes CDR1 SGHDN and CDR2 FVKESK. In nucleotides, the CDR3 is TGTGCCAGCAGCCTCGGACTAGCAGTTGAAGAGACCCAGTACTTC. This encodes CASSLGLAVEETQYF. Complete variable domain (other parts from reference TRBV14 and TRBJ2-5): EAGVTQFPSHSVIEKGQTVTLRCDPISGHDNLYWYRRVMGKEIKFLLHFVKESKQDESGMPNNRFLAERTGGTYSTLKVQPAELEDSGVYFCASSLGLAVEETQYFGPGTRLLVL.